Each of the 9 T cell receptor beta chains below was sequenced from the same sample in a study of cytomegalovirus exposure and HLA in healthy donors. Use of 60 Vbeta and 13 Jbeta primers characterized the PCR. Repertoires were generated with immunoSEQ multiplex PCR, while TCRdb's copy carries only in-frame clones and drops some. The profile shows some 190,000 clones, around 87% of them singletons. Sequences were obtained from PBMCs. The receptors originated from a woman between 18 and 29 years old in good health and CMV-seronegative.

There are many counts of this clone. This chain joins TRBV4-3 and TRBJ2-7, with TRBD2 matching over 12 bases. V was clipped by 4 bases and J by 1 base; unmatched bases: 2. The CDR3 extends over 15 amino acids. The germline gives CDR1 LGHNA, CDR2 YSLEER. This chain's CDR3 is CASSPTSGSSYEQYF. The CDR3 DNA follows: TGCGCCAGCAGCCCGACTAGCGGGAGTTCCTACGAGCAGTACTTC.

This CDR3 reads CAIRETSGGYNEQFF. DNA for the CDR3: TGTGCCATCAGGGAGACTAGCGGGGGTTACAATGAGCAGTTCTTC. This sequence joins TRBV10-3 and TRBJ2-1; 12 bases are shared with TRBD2. After removal of 6 bases from V and 4 bases from J, the junction contained 4 bases not matched to a gene. Per germline, CDR1 ENHRY and CDR2 SYGVKD. The CDR3 extends over 15 amino acids.

CDR3 nucleotides: TGTGCCAGCAGCGCGATTCCTAGCATTAACTACGAGCAGTACTTC. The encoded protein is CASSAIPSINYEQYF. This chain joins TRBV7-2 and TRBJ2-7, with a tentative D call TRBD2 (5 bases). V dropped 5 bases and J dropped 3 bases, with 17 bases sitting between them. The germline V gene has CDR1 SGHTA and CDR2 FQGNSA. The CDR3 runs 15 residues.

The rearrangement joins TRBV18 to TRBJ1-2; 7 bases fit TRBD1. The CDR3 is 15 amino acids. J gave up 5 bases and V 2 bases, and 8 bases lay outside the gene matches. CDR1 is KGHSH and CDR2 is LQKENI in the germline V gene. The CDR3 loop reads CASSPTGTALYGYTF. The CDR3 region has the DNA TGTGCCAGCTCACCAACCGGGACAGCCCTTTATGGCTACACCTTC.

This clone showed up just a few times. The genes are TRBV9 and TRBJ1-1; D might be TRBD1 (6 bases). The ends were cut back, 4 bases at V and 4 bases at J, with 14 bases in the middle. This CDR3 has 14 amino acids. The germline CDR1 and CDR2 sequences are SGDLS and YYNGEE. The chain's CDR3 is CASSFLRDTTEAFF. DNA of the CDR3: TGTGCCAGCAGCTTCTTAAGGGACACCACTGAAGCTTTCTTT.

This chain uses TRBV28 with TRBJ2-7, with D perhaps TRBD1 (5 bases). V lost 5 bases and J 0 bases, leaving 11 bases between the germline ends. The CDR3 runs to 14 residues. Germline V gene sequence: CDR1 MDHEN, CDR2 SYDVKM. This chain's CDR3 is CASSTLTDSYEQYF. CDR3 DNA sequence: TGTGCCAGCAGTACCCTGACAGACTCCTACGAGCAGTACTTC.

The chain employs TRBV6-1 and TRBJ1-1; perhaps TRBD1 as D (5 bases). CDR1 MNHNS and CDR2 SASEGT come from the germline V gene. V dropped 4 bases and J dropped 1 base, with 7 bases sitting between them. The length of the CDR3 is 13 residues. The CDR3: CASSVGQNTEAFF. The DNA for the CDR3 is TGTGCCAGCAGTGTCGGACAGAACACTGAAGCTTTCTTT.

This chain joins TRBV7-9 and TRBJ2-1, with 12 bases lining up with TRBD2. Trimming cost V 5 bases and J 3 bases; bases outside gene matches: 8. The CDR3 runs to 17 residues. Germline lookup yields CDR1 SEHNR and CDR2 FQNEAQ (reference sequence). In DNA, the CDR3 is TGTGCCAGCAGCGCACGACTAGCGGGGGCGAACTACAATGAGCAGTTCTTC. Residues: CASSARLAGANYNEQFF. Together with reference TRBV7-9 and TRBJ2-1, the CDR3 gives the full variable domain: DTGVSQNPRHKITKRGQNVTFRCDPISEHNRLYWYRQTLGQGPEFLTYFQNEAQLEKSRLLSDRFSAERPKGSFSTLEIQRTEQGDSAMYLCASSARLAGANYNEQFFGPGTRLTVL.

This clone was seen a single time. The V and J genes are TRBV19 and TRBJ2-7, with 11 bases matching TRBD1. CDR3 length equals 15 residues. CDR1 is LNHDA and CDR2 is SQIVND in the germline V gene (reference sequence). V was clipped by 3 bases and J by 6 bases; unmatched bases: 7. The CDR3 DNA reads TGTGCCAGTAGTATCAGGACAGGGGGCACCGGCGAGCAGTACTTC. Protein product: CASSIRTGGTGEQYF.